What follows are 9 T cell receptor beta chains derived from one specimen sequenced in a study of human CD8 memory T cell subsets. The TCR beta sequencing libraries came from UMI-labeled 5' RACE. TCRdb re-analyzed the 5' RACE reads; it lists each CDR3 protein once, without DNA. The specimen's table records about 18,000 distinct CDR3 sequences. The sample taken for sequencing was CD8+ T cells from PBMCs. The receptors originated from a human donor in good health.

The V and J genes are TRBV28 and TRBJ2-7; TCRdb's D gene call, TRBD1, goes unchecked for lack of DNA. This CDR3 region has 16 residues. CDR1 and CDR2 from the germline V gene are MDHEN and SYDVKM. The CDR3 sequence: CASATRVTRGRYEQYF.

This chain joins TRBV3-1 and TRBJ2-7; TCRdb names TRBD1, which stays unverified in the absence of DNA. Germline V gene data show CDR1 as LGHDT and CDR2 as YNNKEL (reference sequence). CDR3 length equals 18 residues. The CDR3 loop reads CASSQDPYRFQERYEQYF.

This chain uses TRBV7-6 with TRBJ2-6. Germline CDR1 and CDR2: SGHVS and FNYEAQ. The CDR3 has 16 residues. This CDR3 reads CASSLADSSGANVLTF.

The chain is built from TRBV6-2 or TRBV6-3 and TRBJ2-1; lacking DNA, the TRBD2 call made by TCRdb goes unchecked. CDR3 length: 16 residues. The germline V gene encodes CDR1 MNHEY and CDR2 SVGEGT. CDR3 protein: CASSYHLSGGDNEQFF.

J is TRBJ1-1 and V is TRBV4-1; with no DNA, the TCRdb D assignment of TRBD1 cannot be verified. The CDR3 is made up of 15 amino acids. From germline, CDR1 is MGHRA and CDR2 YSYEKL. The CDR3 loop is CASSQDEGAYTEAFF.

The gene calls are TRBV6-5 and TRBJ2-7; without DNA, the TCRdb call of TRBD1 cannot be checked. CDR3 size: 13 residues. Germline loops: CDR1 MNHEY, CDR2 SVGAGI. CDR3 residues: CASSYMTGYEQYF.

CDR3 residues: CSAEDGTADYSNQPQHF. The chain couples TRBV20-1 to TRBJ1-5; the D gene TCRdb calls, TRBD1, cannot be checked with no DNA. This CDR3 region has 17 residues. Germline values: CDR1 DFQATT, CDR2 SNEGSKA (reference sequence).

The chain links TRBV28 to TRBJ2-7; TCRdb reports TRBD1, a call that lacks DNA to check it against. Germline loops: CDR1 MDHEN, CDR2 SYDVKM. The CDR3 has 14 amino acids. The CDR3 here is CASSWGQGTSEQYF.

CDR3 amino acids: CASSDWGGEVYGYTF. This rearrangement joins TRBV10-2 to TRBJ1-2; TCRdb's D call of TRBD1 is untestable without DNA. Germline CDR1 is WSHSY and CDR2 is SAAADI. This CDR3 is 15 amino acids long.